One and the same sample provided the 12 T cell receptor beta chains below, sequenced in a study of blood T cell repertoires in COVID-19. Assay used: immunoSEQ multiplex PCR; TCRdb lists only in-frame clones, some missing. The data hold about 160,000 clones, with approximately 86% observed a single time. The sample taken for sequencing was peripheral blood. The receptors here all came from an older woman with active or convalescent COVID-19.

This CDR3 is CASSYMRGANQPQHF. CDR3 sequence (DNA): TGTGCCAGCAGTTACATGCGGGGAGCCAATCAGCCCCAGCATTTT. The V and J genes are TRBV6-2 or TRBV6-3 and TRBJ1-5; D gene ambiguous. With 2 bases removed from V and 3 bases from J, the gap between germline ends came to 11 bases. Germline values: CDR1 MNHEY, CDR2 SVGEGT. The CDR3 runs 15 residues.

J is TRBJ2-7 and V is TRBV19; 7 bases fit TRBD1. CDR1 LNHDA and CDR2 SQIVND come from the germline V gene (reference sequence). V shed 6 bases and J 3 bases; nucleotides not matched to a gene: 8. This CDR3 has 14 amino acids. CDR3 residues: CASRFGTDNYEQYF. Here the CDR3 DNA reads TGTGCCAGTAGGTTCGGGACAGATAACTACGAGCAGTACTTC.

This chain joins TRBV5-1 and TRBJ2-2; TRBD2 matches 12 bases. V lost 4 bases, J lost 7 bases, and 14 bases stayed unmatched. CDR1 is SGHRS and CDR2 is YFSETQ in the germline V gene. The CDR3 runs to 18 residues. The CDR3 loop is CASSILPSSGGAFGELFF. DNA for the CDR3: TGCGCCAGCAGCATACTACCCTCTAGCGGGGGGGCCTTCGGGGAGCTGTTTTTT.

The V call is TRBV29-1, the J call TRBJ1-1, with TRBD1 matching 7 bases. Germline CDR1 reads SQVTM; CDR2 reads ANQGSEA. After removal of 5 bases from V and 5 bases from J, the junction contained 5 bases not matched to a gene. The length of the CDR3 is 12 residues. CDR3 coding DNA: TGCAGCGTTTCGCAGGGGGATACTGAAGCTTTCTTT. Amino acid sequence: CSVSQGDTEAFF.

In this sample, this clone turned up once. V usage is TRBV18 and J usage is TRBJ1-2, with a weak D call TRBD1 (5 bases). This CDR3 spans 14 amino acids. The germline gives CDR1 KGHSH, CDR2 LQKENI. V was trimmed by 1 base and J by 6 bases, leaving 12 bases between them. The CDR3 DNA reads as TGTGCCAGCTCACCACAGCCCAGGGAGGATGGCTACACCTTC. Its translation is CASSPQPREDGYTF.

The V gene is TRBV5-1, the J gene TRBJ1-1; D might be TRBD1 (6 bases). V shed 0 bases and J shed 5 bases, with 14 bases lying between them. This CDR3 region has 15 residues. The germline CDR1 and CDR2 sequences are SGHRS and YFSETQ. CDR3 nucleotides: TGCGCCAGCAGCTTGGGGGGGCATACGCAGACTGAAGCTTTCTTT. Protein product: CASSLGGHTQTEAFF.

CDR3 in DNA: TGTGCCAGCAGCTTCCCGACAGGGACCAACTATGGCTACACCTTC. It yields the protein CASSFPTGTNYGYTF. The rearrangement uses TRBV7-9 and TRBJ1-2; TRBD1 aligns across 7 bases. This CDR3 comprises 15 residues. Germline-derived CDR1 and CDR2 are SEHNR and FQNEAQ (reference sequence). J gave up 2 bases and V 3 bases, and 6 bases lay outside the gene matches.

The chain recombines TRBV7-2 with TRBJ2-2; 8 bases match TRBD1. This CDR3 is 15 amino acids long. Per germline, CDR1 SGHTA and CDR2 FQGNSA. J lost 3 bases, V lost 4 bases, and 4 bases had no gene match. CDR3 bases: TGTGCCAGCAGCTGGGGACAGGTTGACACCGGGGAGCTGTTTTTT. Translating gives CASSWGQVDTGELFF.

The chain carries TRBV9 and TRBJ1-5; TRBD1 might be the D (5 bases). This CDR3 comprises 13 residues. Germline V lookup: CDR1 SGDLS, CDR2 YYNGEE. V lost 3 bases to trimming and J lost 9 bases, with 13 bases between them. DNA of the CDR3: TGTGCCAGCAGCGGGGGGGTTTTGGGGCCCCAGCATTTT. The encoded protein is CASSGGVLGPQHF.

This clone occurred a few times. CDR3 amino acids: CASSLSGSENSPLHF. CDR3 nucleotide sequence: TGTGCCAGCAGCTTGTCCGGCAGCGAGAATTCACCCCTCCACTTT. The chain recombines TRBV5-5 with TRBJ1-6; no firm D call. The CDR3 has 15 amino acids. Germline V gene sequence: CDR1 SGHKS, CDR2 YYEKEE (reference sequence). The V gene lost 1 base and the J gene lost 7 bases, with 12 bases spanning the gap. The variable domain in full, completed from reference TRBV5-5 and TRBJ1-6, reads DAGVTQSPTHLIKTRGQQVTLRCSPISGHKSVSWYQQVLGQGPQFIFQYYEKEERGRGNFPDRFSARQFPNYSSELNVNALLLGDSALYLCASSLSGSENSPLHFGNGTRLTVT.

The gene calls are TRBV2 and TRBJ1-5; 9 bases fit TRBD1. CDR1 is SNHLY, CDR2 FYNNEI, per germline. The CDR3 spans 15 residues. Trimming cost V 4 bases and J 6 bases; bases outside gene matches: 7. CDR3 DNA: TGTGCCAGCAGTGCCGAACAGGGGGCCAGTCAGCCCCAGCATTTT. It codes for CASSAEQGASQPQHF.

This sequence joins TRBV4-3 and TRBJ2-7; TRBD2 might be the D (6 bases). Germline V CDR1 and CDR2: LGHNA, YSLEER. Trimming shortened V by 0 bases and J by 6 bases, and 12 bases separated the two germline ends. The CDR3 is 14 amino acids. The CDR3 DNA reads as TGCGCCAGCAGCCAAGATCGGGGGTTGGGCGAGCAGTACTTC. It encodes CASSQDRGLGEQYF.